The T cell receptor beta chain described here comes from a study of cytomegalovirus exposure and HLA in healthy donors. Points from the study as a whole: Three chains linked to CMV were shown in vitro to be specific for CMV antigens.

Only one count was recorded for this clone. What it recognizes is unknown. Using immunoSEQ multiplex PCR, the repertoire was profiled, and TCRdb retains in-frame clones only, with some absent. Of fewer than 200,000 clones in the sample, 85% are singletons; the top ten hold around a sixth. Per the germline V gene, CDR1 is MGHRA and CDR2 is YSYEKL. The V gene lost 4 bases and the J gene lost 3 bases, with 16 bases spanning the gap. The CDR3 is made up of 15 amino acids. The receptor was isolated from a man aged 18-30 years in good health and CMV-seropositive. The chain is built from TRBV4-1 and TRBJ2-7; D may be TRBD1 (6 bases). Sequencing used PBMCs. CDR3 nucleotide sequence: TGCGCCAGCAGCCCCTCCCGGACAGAGAGCTACGAGCAGTACTTC. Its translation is CASSPSRTESYEQYF.